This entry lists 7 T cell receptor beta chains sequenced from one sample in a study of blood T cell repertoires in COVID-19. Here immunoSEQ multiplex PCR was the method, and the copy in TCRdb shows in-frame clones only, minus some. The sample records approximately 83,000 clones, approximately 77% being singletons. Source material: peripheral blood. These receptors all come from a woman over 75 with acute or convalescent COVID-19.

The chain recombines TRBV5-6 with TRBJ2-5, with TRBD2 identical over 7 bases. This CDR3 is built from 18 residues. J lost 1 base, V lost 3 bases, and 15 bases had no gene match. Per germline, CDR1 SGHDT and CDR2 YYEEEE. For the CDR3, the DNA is TGTGCCAGCAGCTCCGTCCCAGGTCGCGGGAGCTTCCAAGAGACCCAGTACTTC. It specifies CASSSVPGRGSFQETQYF.

In nucleotides, the CDR3 is TGTGCCAGCAGCTCCCGACTAGCGGGGGCCATGAATGAGCAGTTCTTC. The encoded protein is CASSSRLAGAMNEQFF. The gene calls are TRBV7-2 and TRBJ2-1, with 12 bases identical to TRBD2. Germline CDR1 and CDR2: SGHTA and FQGNSA. Trimming cost V 4 bases and J 7 bases; bases outside gene matches: 8. The CDR3 covers 16 residues.

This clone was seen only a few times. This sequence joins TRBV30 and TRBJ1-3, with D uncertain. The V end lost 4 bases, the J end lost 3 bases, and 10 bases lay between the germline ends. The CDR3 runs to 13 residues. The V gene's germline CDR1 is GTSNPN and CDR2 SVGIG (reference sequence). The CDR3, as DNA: TGTGCCTGGACTCCTACCCATGGAAACACCATATATTTT. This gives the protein CAWTPTHGNTIYF.

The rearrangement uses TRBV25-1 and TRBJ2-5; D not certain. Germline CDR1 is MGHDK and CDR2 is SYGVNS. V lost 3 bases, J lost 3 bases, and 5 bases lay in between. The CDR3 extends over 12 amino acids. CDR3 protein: CASSDVEETQYF. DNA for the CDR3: TGTGCCAGCAGTGATGTAGAAGAGACCCAGTACTTC.

CDR3 nucleotides: TGTGCCAGCAGCCCACCCCCGGGACTGAGCTACGAGCAGTACTTC. It encodes CASSPPPGLSYEQYF. J is TRBJ2-7 and V is TRBV3-1 (or the pseudogene TRBV3-2), with D maybe TRBD2 (6 bases). Trimming took off 4 bases at V and 3 bases at J, with 16 bases between the two ends. The CDR3 loop spans 15 amino acids. Germline CDR1 is LGHDT and CDR2 is YNNKEL (reference sequence).

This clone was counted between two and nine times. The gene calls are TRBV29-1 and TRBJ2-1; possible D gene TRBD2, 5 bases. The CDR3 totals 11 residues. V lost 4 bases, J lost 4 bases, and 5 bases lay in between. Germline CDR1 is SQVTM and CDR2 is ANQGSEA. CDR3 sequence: CSVGEYNEQFF. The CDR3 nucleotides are TGCAGCGTTGGGGAGTACAATGAGCAGTTCTTC.

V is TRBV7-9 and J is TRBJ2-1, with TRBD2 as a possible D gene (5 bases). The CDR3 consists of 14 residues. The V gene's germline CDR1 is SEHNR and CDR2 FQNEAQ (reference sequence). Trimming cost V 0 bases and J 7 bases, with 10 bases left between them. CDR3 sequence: CASSLAWLANEQFF. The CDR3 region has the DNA TGTGCCAGCAGCTTAGCGTGGCTAGCAAATGAGCAGTTCTTC.